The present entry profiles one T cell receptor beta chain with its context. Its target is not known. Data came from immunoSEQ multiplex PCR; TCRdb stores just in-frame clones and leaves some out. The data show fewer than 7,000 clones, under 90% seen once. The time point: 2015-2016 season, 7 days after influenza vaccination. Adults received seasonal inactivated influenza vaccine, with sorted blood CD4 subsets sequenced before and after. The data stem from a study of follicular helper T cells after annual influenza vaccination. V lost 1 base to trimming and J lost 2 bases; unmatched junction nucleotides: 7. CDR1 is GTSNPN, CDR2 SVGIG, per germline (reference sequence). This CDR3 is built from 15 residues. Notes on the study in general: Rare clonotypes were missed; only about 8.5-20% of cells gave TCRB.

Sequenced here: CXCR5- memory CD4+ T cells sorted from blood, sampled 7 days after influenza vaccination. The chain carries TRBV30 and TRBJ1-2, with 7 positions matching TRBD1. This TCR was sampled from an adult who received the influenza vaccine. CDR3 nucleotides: TGTGCCTGGAGTGCGGGACAGATGGAGAACTATGGCTACACCTTC. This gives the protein CAWSAGQMENYGYTF.